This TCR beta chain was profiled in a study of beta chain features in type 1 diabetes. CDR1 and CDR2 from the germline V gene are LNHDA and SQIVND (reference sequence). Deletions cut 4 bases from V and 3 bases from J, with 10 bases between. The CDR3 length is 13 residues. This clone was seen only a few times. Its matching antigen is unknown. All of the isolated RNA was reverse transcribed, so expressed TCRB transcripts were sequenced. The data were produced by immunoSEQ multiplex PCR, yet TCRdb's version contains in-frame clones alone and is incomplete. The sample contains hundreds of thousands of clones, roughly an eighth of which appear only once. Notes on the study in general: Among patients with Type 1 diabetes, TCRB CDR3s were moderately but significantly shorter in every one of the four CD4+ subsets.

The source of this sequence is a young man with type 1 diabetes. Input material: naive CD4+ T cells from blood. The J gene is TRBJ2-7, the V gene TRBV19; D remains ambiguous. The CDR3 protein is CASSNTKFYEQYF. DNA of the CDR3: TGTGCCAGTAGTAACACAAAGTTCTACGAGCAGTACTTC.